This is a list of T cell receptor beta chains from one sample in a study of T cell changes during pregnancy in multiple sclerosis. Assay: immunoSEQ multiplex PCR; the TCRdb copy retains only in-frame clones and omits some. The profile shows fewer than 85,000 clones, about 96% of them singletons. The sequencing used peripheral blood, collected in the second trimester of pregnancy. The receptors here all came from a female donor with multiple sclerosis, enrolled in a pregnancy study. Both conserved end residues are part of each CDR3. A D gene is named only where the DNA matches it firmly. The listing skips clone size in some rows; elsewhere it reads once, few, many or a size class.

.,TRBJ2-2,16,TRBD1,TRBV19,CASSPPGQANTGELFF,TGTGCCAGTAGTCCGCCGGGACAGGCGAACACCGGGGAGCTGTTTTTT
.,TRBJ2-3,15,TRBD2,TRBV2,CASEGRTAGADTQYF,TGTGCCAGCGAGGGACGAACTGCGGGAGCAGATACGCAGTATTTT
once,TRBJ2-1,15,TRBD1,TRBV2,CASNLQGSSYNEQFF,TGTGCCAGCAATCTACAGGGGTCCTCCTACAATGAGCAGTTCTTC
.,TRBJ2-7,16,TRBD2,TRBV5-1,CASSLSEPVGGTQQYF,TGCGCCAGCAGCTTGTCTGAGCCGGTGGGGGGGACCCAGCAGTACTTC
.,TRBJ2-1,14,.,TRBV5-1,CASSPGPSYNEQFF,TGCGCCAGCAGCCCTGGCCCTAGTTACAATGAGCAGTTCTTC
.,TRBJ1-2,14,TRBD1,TRBV19,CASSLQGAFSGYTF,TGTGCCAGTAGTTTACAGGGGGCCTTTTCGGGCTACACCTTC
.,TRBJ2-7,13,.,TRBV18,CASSKVSGYEQYF,TGTGCCAGCTCCAAGGTTAGCGGCTACGAGCAGTACTTC
.,TRBJ1-2,15,.,TRBV5-5,CASSRGQEANYGYTF,TGTGCCAGCAGCCGCGGACAAGAAGCTAACTATGGCTACACCTTC
.,TRBJ1-4,14,.,TRBV28,CASSPGQNNEKLFF,TGTGCCAGCAGTCCCGGACAGAATAATGAAAAACTGTTTTTT
.,TRBJ2-5,19,.,TRBV7-9,CASSLALPGSLTEQETQYF,TGTGCCAGCAGCTTAGCGCTTCCCGGGAGCCTAACTGAGCAAGAGACCCAGTACTTC